The text below deals with one TCR beta chain. No cognate antigen has been identified for it. No qualities accompany the bases; no much larger clone lies one base away. For TCR beta library preparation, roughly 2 micrograms of genomic DNA were extracted from the cryopreserved PBMCs. High-throughput TCR beta sequencing was performed on longitudinal blood samples from CLL patients receiving ibrutinib monotherapy. The patients were enrolled in a single-center, open-label phase 2 trial of ibrutinib monotherapy. The CDR3 spans 16 residues, from the cysteine through the phenylalanine. Here the CDR3 DNA is all that survives: 48 bases in frame from base 1. Trimming takes 3 bases from V and 1 base from J, and the germline ends sit 13 bases apart. In the germline V gene, CDR1 corresponds to MGHRA and CDR2 to YSYEKL. The source of the sample is a study of cytotoxic CD8 clonotypes in ibrutinib-treated CLL (dated by TCRdb to the early 2020s). As for the study more broadly: The cohort included some 14 treatment-naive and eleven to twelve relapsed/refractory patients; some 18 were IGHV unmutated. Responses were partial in approximately 24 patients and complete in 2; after median 68 months follow-up, about 14 stayed in remission and some twelve progressed. Response samples were taken after a median of approximately 12 months on treatment, ranging from about 6 to 36 months. An average of approximately 260,000 productive templates and around 100,000 productive rearrangements was obtained per sample. Of the 90 or so participants in the trial, about 25 had longitudinal samples available. Cryopreserved peripheral blood mononuclear cells were collected at three points: before therapy, at response, and at either sustained remission or disease progression. The paper as a whole reports these results and caveats: Public clonotypes were rare and either shrank or stayed stable during treatment, and the rise in clonality at ibrutinib response reflected expansion of private clonotypes. Clonality rose at ibrutinib response, remained stable during sustained remission, and dropped back toward baseline at progression. Sampling times were not matched between patients in sustained remission and patients whose disease was progressing, and lymph node repertoires were not examined. Baseline clonality was found to be higher than that of age-matched healthy donors and was strongly correlated with circulating CD8+ T-cell counts.

Each clonotype received, on average, approximately 9.9x coverage in deep resolution sequencing performed on a MiSeq, where the target depth lay between 1 in 1 million and 1 in 200,000 T cells. TCR beta libraries were generated with the immunoSEQ hsTCRB Kit. Processing in the source paper ran as follows. Data were analyzed with ImmunoSEQ Data Assistant and ImmunoSEQ Analyzer, with V, D and J genes assigned per IMGT definitions. Clonality was computed as one minus normalized Shannon entropy of productive rearrangement frequencies, ranging from 0 to 1. Only overrepresented clonotypes making up at least 0.05% of the repertoire of each patient were included in the public clonotype analysis. Repertoires from about a dozen age-matched healthy donors in immuneACCESS were used as clonality controls. What TCRdb holds here is the immuneACCESS table cut down to in-frame rearrangements. Part of the clones is not present; checked against another copy, under half of the missing clones reflect an unresolved V gene, and the others are unexplained. The V and J calls and clone size are taken from that table; D and trimming were inferred from the DNA. In all, the sample holds approximately 330,000 clones, and 80% of those were seen once. The ten most abundant clones make up 5% to 7% of the sample.

The sample consisted of PBMCs, taken before ibrutinib treatment. The chain is assembled from TRBV4-1 and TRBJ2-1; no D gene is confidently identified. This clonotype was obtained from a human donor with chronic lymphocytic leukemia. The sequenced DNA is TGCGCCAGCAGCCAGGACCAATCTATTTCCTACAATGAGCAGTTCTTC. Its coded protein is CASSQDQSISYNEQFF.